The 8 T cell receptor beta chains in this list originate from one sample, sequenced in a study of identical twins. TCRdb re-analysed the 5' RACE reads in MiXCR, keeping a single row per CDR3 protein. This table has 310,000 or so distinct CDR3 sequences, roughly 8.6% appearing once. These data were also reused for a study on yellow fever vaccine responses in identical twins.

The sequenced sample was CD8+ T cells sorted from blood. The receptor set was obtained from a young woman in good health.

CDR3 amino acids: CASSAGLAGATGQFF. CDR3 nucleotides: TGTGCCAGCAGCGCAGGACTAGCGGGGGCCACGGGACAGTTCTTC. The chain uses TRBV9 and TRBJ2-1, with TRBD2 matching 13 bases. CDR3 size: 15 residues. Germline CDR1 reads SGDLS; CDR2 reads YYNGEE. With 3 bases clipped from V and 13 bases from J, the junction kept 10 bases outside the gene matches.

The chain joins TRBV5-6 to TRBJ2-7; D unresolved. This CDR3 contains 14 residues. Between the trimmed V and J ends, which lost 5 bases and 5 bases, there was a span of 17 bases. From germline, CDR1 is SGHDT and CDR2 YYEEEE. The chain's CDR3 is CASSYYRVVHEQYF. In nucleotides, the CDR3 is TGTGCCAGCAGTTATTACCGAGTTGTCCACGAGCAGTACTTC.

The table lists this clonotype with a few counts. The chain carries TRBV7-6 and TRBJ2-6; no clear D. The CDR3 loop spans 14 amino acids. The V end lost 5 bases, the J end lost 0 bases, and 5 bases lay between the germline ends. Germline V lookup: CDR1 SGHVS, CDR2 FNYEAQ. The CDR3 DNA reads TGTGCCAGCAGCCCGGACTCTGGGGCCAACGTCCTGACTTTC. Translating it yields CASSPDSGANVLTF.

This clonotype was seen at least ten times. The rearrangement uses TRBV7-9 and TRBJ1-2, with D tentatively TRBD1 (5 bases). V dropped 11 bases and J dropped 1 base, with 14 bases sitting between them. Germline loops: CDR1 SEHNR, CDR2 FQNEAQ (reference sequence). CDR3 length: 13 amino acids. The CDR3 sequence is CAVQDEDNYGYTF. The CDR3 region has the DNA TGTGCCGTACAGGACGAGGATAACTATGGCTACACCTTC.

This clonotype was observed many times. The gene calls are TRBV4-3 and TRBJ2-2; TRBD2 matches 7 bases. Germline V gives CDR1 LGHNA, CDR2 YSLEER. V dropped 4 bases and J dropped 4; count of bases not matched to a gene: 12. This CDR3 region has 17 residues. The CDR3 is CASSPEPGGSITGELFF. The CDR3 nucleotides read TGCGCCAGCAGCCCTGAGCCGGGCGGGAGTATCACCGGGGAGCTGTTTTTT.

The V and J genes are TRBV5-6 and TRBJ2-7; TRBD1 matches at 7 bases. The CDR3 runs 16 residues. Per the germline V gene, CDR1 is SGHDT and CDR2 is YYEEEE. The V segment lost 4 bases and the J segment 2 bases; nucleotides outside the gene matches: 12. The chain's CDR3 is CASSSHLRDSAYEQYF. As DNA, the CDR3 is TGTGCCAGCAGCAGCCACTTACGGGACAGTGCCTACGAGCAGTACTTC. The full variable domain, its missing parts supplied by reference TRBV5-6 and TRBJ2-7, is DAGVTQSPTHLIKTRGQQVTLRCSPKSGHDTVSWYQQALGQGPQFIFQYYEEEERQRGNFPDRFSGHQFPNYSSELNVNALLLGDSALYLCASSSHLRDSAYEQYFGPGTRLTVT.

The chain joins TRBV4-2 to TRBJ1-2; TRBD1 is a possible D gene (5 bases). This CDR3 comprises 15 residues. The germline V and J ends were trimmed by 4 bases and 0 bases, with 12 bases remaining between them. Germline CDR1 is LGHNA and CDR2 is YNFKEQ. CDR3 nucleotides: TGTGCCAGCAGCCCAAGGGACGGATCTAACTATGGCTACACCTTC. Encoded protein: CASSPRDGSNYGYTF.

The chain links TRBV7-9 to TRBJ2-1; D possibly uses TRBD1 or TRBD2 (5 bases each). V was clipped by 5 bases and J by 6 bases, with 20 bases between them. This CDR3 has 16 residues. Germline values: CDR1 SEHNR, CDR2 FQNEAQ (reference sequence). CDR3 loop: CASSAQDSTPANEQFF. CDR3 DNA sequence: TGTGCCAGCAGCGCACAGGACTCCACCCCGGCCAATGAGCAGTTCTTC. Together with reference TRBV7-9 and TRBJ2-1, the CDR3 gives the full variable domain: DTGVSQNPRHKITKRGQNVTFRCDPISEHNRLYWYRQTLGQGPEFLTYFQNEAQLEKSRLLSDRFSAERPKGSFSTLEIQRTEQGDSAMYLCASSAQDSTPANEQFFGPGTRLTVL.